This T cell receptor beta chain was recorded in a study of Ad26.COV2.S vaccination and SARS-CoV-2 variants. Treatment reported: roughly 18 received Ad26.COV2.S at low or high dose, single or two shots; 5 received placebo; per-sample allocation not given. At day 63 after the first vaccine or placebo injection, samples were drawn. TCRdb keeps only in-frame clones here, not all; method: immunoSEQ multiplex PCR. This table has a few hundred thousand clones, around 87% appearing once. Germline V gives CDR1 SGHTS, CDR2 YDEGEE. Trimming took 4 bases from V and 1 from J, leaving 8 bases between them. CDR3 length: 13 amino acids.

Source: peripheral blood, taken in a trial of Ad26.COV2.S vaccine versus placebo. This clonotype was obtained from a person aged 18 to 59 who received the Ad26.COV2.S COVID-19 vaccine or a placebo. The rearrangement joins TRBV5-8 to TRBJ1-1; D is ambiguous. The DNA of the CDR3 is TGTGCCAGCAGCAAGGGTCGGAACACTGAAGCTTTCTTT. The encoded protein is CASSKGRNTEAFF. The entire variable domain, with the rest obtained from reference TRBV5-8 and TRBJ1-1, is as follows: EAGVTQSPTHLIKTRGQQATLRCSPISGHTSVYWYQQALGLGLQFLLWYDEGEERNRGNFPPRFSGRQFPNYSSELNVNALELEDSALYLCASSKGRNTEAFFGQGTRLTVV.